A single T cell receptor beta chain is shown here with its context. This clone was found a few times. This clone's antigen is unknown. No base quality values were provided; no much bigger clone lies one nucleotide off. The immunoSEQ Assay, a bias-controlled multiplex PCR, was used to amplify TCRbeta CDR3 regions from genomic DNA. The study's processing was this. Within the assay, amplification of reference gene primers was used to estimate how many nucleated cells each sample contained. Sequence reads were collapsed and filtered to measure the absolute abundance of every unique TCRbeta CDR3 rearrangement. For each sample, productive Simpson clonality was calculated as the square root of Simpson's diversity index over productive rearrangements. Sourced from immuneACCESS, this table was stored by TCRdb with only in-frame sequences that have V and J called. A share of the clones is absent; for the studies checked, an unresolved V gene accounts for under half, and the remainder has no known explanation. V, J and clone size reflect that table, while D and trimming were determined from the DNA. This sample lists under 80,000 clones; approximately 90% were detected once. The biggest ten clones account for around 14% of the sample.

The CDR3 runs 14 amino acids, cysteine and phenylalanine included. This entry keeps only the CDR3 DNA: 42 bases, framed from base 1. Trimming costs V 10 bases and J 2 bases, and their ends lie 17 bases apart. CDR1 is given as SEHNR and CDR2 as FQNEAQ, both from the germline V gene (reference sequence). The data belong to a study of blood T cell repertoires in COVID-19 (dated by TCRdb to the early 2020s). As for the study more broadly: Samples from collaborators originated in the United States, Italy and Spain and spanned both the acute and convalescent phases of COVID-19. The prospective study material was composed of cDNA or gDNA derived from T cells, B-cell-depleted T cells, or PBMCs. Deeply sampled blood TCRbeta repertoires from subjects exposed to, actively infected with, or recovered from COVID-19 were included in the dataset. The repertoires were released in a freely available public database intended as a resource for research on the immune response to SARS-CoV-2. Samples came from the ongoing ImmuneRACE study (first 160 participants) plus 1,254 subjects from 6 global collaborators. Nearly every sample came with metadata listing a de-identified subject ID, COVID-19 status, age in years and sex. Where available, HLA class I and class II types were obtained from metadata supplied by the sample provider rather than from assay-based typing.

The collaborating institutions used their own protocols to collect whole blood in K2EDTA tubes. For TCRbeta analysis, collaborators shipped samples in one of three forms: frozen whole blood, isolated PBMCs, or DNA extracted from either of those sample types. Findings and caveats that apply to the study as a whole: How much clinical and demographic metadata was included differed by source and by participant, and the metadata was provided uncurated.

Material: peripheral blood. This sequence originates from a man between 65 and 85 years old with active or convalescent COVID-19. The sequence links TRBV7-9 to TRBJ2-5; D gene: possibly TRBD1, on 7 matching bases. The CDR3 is CATRGTAAQETQYF. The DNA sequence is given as TGTGCCACCCGGGGGACAGCGGCACAAGAGACCCAGTACTTC.